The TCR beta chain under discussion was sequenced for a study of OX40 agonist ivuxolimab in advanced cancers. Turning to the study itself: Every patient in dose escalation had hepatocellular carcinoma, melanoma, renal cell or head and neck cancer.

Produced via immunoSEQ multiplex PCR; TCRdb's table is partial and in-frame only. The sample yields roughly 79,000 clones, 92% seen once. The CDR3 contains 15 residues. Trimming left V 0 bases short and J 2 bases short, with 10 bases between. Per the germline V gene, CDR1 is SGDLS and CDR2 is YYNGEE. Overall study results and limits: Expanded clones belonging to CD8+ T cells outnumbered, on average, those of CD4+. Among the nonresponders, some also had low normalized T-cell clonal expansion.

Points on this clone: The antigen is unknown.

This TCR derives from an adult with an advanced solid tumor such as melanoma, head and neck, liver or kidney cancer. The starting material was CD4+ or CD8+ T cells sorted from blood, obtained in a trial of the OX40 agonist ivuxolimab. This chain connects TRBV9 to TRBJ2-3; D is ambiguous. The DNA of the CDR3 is TGTGCCAGCAGCGTAGTGGCGTTTAACACAGATACGCAGTATTTT. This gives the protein CASSVVAFNTDTQYF.